This T cell receptor (beta chain) is drawn from a study of T cell responses to AZD1222 COVID-19 vaccine. Study observations and caveats: Baseline seropositivity characterized only a handful of AZD1222 recipients. Rises in breadth and depth of Spike-specific TCRs came after two AZD1222 doses. Per reports, nearly half of all spike-specific TCRs target regions that are unmutated in variants. The sample set comprised mostly white British donors with more females, and clonal diversity was possibly underestimated.

The assay was immunoSEQ multiplex PCR, and TCRdb's table has in-frame clones only and misses some. The table records 110,000 to 150,000 clones, over 90% of them present only once. Concerning this clone: Its antigen is currently unknown.

CDR1 is SGHAT, CDR2 FQNNGV, per germline. J lost 5 bases, V lost 4 bases, and 5 bases had no gene match. CDR3 length: 14 residues. The TCR sequence derives from an adult in good health. This rearrangement joins TRBV11-2 to TRBJ2-1; 7 bases agree with TRBD1. The specimen was peripheral blood, collected on day 0 of AZD1222 vaccination. The CDR3 is CASSSRQGHNEQFF. The CDR3 DNA sequence: TGTGCCAGCAGCTCCCGACAGGGCCACAATGAGCAGTTCTTC.